This entry lists 21 T cell receptor beta chains sequenced from one sample in a study of T cell responses to AZD1222 COVID-19 vaccine. Libraries were prepared by immunoSEQ multiplex PCR; TCRdb keeps only in-frame clonotypes and omits some of them. The repertoire holds 150,000 to 200,000 clones, with 75% to 90% as singletons. The specimen comprised peripheral blood, sampled on day 0 of AZD1222 vaccination. These receptor sequences come from an adult in good health.

V and J are TRBV18 and TRBJ1-5; D ambiguous. The CDR3 consists of 18 residues. V was pared by 6 bases and J by 0 bases, with 21 bases between. CDR1 KGHSH and CDR2 LQKENI come from the germline V gene. Here the CDR3 DNA reads TGTGCCAGCTCCCCCACCATTGTAAGATCGTATAGCAATCAGCCCCAGCATTTT. Protein sequence: CASSPTIVRSYSNQPQHF.

J is TRBJ2-1 and V is TRBV12-3 or TRBV12-4, with TRBD1 as a possible D gene (6 bases). This CDR3 is 13 amino acids long. Trimming took off 5 bases at V and 6 bases at J, with 11 bases between the two ends. The CDR3: CASSQTGPNEQFF. CDR3 bases: TGTGCCAGCAGTCAAACAGGGCCCAATGAGCAGTTCTTC.

V is TRBV11-3 and J is TRBJ2-2, with D perhaps TRBD2 (5 bases). From germline, CDR1 is SGHNT and CDR2 YENEEA. The CDR3 loop spans 18 amino acids. Trimming cost V 1 base and J 5 bases, with 20 bases left between them. CDR3 nucleotide sequence: TGTGCCAGCAGCTTAGGTCGCCTTGGAGGTGGTTCGACCGGGGAGCTGTTTTTT. As protein: CASSLGRLGGGSTGELFF.

The V call is TRBV7-2, the J call TRBJ2-7; D possibly corresponds to TRBD2 (5 bases). CDR3 size: 13 residues. With 6 bases removed from V and 0 bases from J, the gap between germline ends came to 9 bases. CDR1 and CDR2 (germline): SGHTA, FQGNSA. Here the CDR3 reads CASSVAGSYEQYV. DNA for the CDR3: TGTGCCAGCAGTGTTGCGGGCTCCTACGAGCAGTACGTC.

The J gene is TRBJ1-2, the V gene TRBV6-2 or TRBV6-3; 7 bases map to TRBD1. The V and J ends lost 0 bases and 8 bases, in that order; junction bases with no gene match: 3. CDR1 MNHEY and CDR2 SVGEGT come from the germline V gene. CDR3 size: 13 residues. The CDR3 sequence: CASSYSTGTGYTF. CDR3 bases: TGTGCCAGCAGTTACTCGACAGGGACGGGCTACACCTTC.

The chain links TRBV5-4 to TRBJ1-1; D unclear. Deletions cut 4 bases from V and 4 bases from J, with 17 bases between. The CDR3 spans 15 residues. Germline-derived CDR1 and CDR2 are SGHNT and YYREEE (reference sequence). DNA of the CDR3: TGTGCCAGCAGCCACCCAGTTGTTGGTGGCACTGAAGCTTTCTTT. Amino acids: CASSHPVVGGTEAFF.

In DNA form, the CDR3 reads TGTGCCAGCAGTGATTGGACTAGCCAGAAAGAGACCCAGTACTTC. This sequence encodes CASSDWTSQKETQYF. The J gene is TRBJ2-5, the V gene TRBV2, with 8 bases that match TRBD2. The germline CDR1 and CDR2 sequences are SNHLY and FYNNEI. The CDR3 runs to 15 residues. Trimming removed 3 bases from V and 3 bases from J; junction bases left unmatched: 6. Looking up the rest from reference TRBV2 and TRBJ2-5 gives the full variable domain: EPEVTQTPSHQVTQMGQEVILRCVPISNHLYFYWYRQILGQKVEFLVSFYNNEISEKSEIFDDQFSVERPDGSNFTLKIRSTKLEDSAMYFCASSDWTSQKETQYFGPGTRLLVL.

The J gene is TRBJ2-6, the V gene TRBV4-1; no clear D gene. This CDR3 spans 17 amino acids. Germline CDR1 MGHRA, CDR2 YSYEKL. V shed 1 base and J shed 0 bases, with 10 bases lying between them. In DNA form, the CDR3 reads TGCGCCAGCAGCCAAGTAGCCAGAAGCTCTGGGGCCAACGTCCTGACTTTC. This sequence encodes CASSQVARSSGANVLTF.

This clone was counted once. V usage is TRBV7-9 and J usage is TRBJ2-5; 10 bases are a match to TRBD2. The ends lost 8 bases at V and 0 bases at J; junction bases unmatched: 15. The germline V gene has CDR1 SEHNR and CDR2 FQNEAQ (reference sequence). This CDR3 has 18 residues. CDR3 DNA sequence: TGTGCCAGCCAACCGGGAATAGCGGGGGGCAAATACCAAGAGACCCAGTACTTC. It is translated as CASQPGIAGGKYQETQYF.

The chain employs TRBV5-6 and TRBJ1-5; 8 bases are shared with TRBD1. The CDR3 is 15 residues long. Looked up from germline, CDR1 is SGHDT and CDR2 is YYEEEE. Trimming removed 1 base from V and 7 bases from J; junction bases left unmatched: 7. CDR3 protein: CASSLTRGTGQPQHF. CDR3 nucleotides: TGTGCCAGCAGCTTGACCAGGGGGACAGGACAGCCCCAGCATTTT. Using reference TRBV5-6 and TRBJ1-5 for the parts outside the CDR3, the full variable domain is DAGVTQSPTHLIKTRGQQVTLRCSPKSGHDTVSWYQQALGQGPQFIFQYYEEEERQRGNFPDRFSGHQFPNYSSELNVNALLLGDSALYLCASSLTRGTGQPQHFGDGTRLSIL.

The chain carries TRBV5-1 and TRBJ2-3, with 15 bases identical to TRBD2. Trimming took 0 bases from V and 2 from J; bases not matched to a gene: 4. This CDR3 is built from 18 residues. Germline V gene data show CDR1 as SGHRS and CDR2 as YFSETQ. CDR3 in DNA: TGCGCCAGCAGCTTGGCGGGGACTAGCGGGGGGCCCACAGATACGCAGTATTTT. Protein product: CASSLAGTSGGPTDTQYF.

This clone was observed a handful of times. The rearrangement joins TRBV6-4 to TRBJ2-5, with TRBD2 identical over 9 bases. Germline CDR1 is MRHNA and CDR2 is SNTAGT. The CDR3 loop spans 14 amino acids. V gave up 4 bases and J gave up 0 bases; unmatched junction bases: 0. CDR3 sequence: CASSASGDQETQYF. DNA of the CDR3: TGTGCCAGCAGTGCTAGCGGGGACCAAGAGACCCAGTACTTC.

The chain couples TRBV9 to TRBJ2-1, with TRBD2 matching 11 bases. Per germline, CDR1 SGDLS and CDR2 YYNGEE. CDR3 length: 15 residues. With V trimmed by 4 bases and J by 3 bases, 3 bases remained unmatched. The CDR3 sequence: CASSPTSGVYNEQFF. CDR3 in DNA: TGTGCCAGCAGCCCGACTAGCGGGGTCTACAATGAGCAGTTCTTC.

V usage is TRBV18 and J usage is TRBJ1-2; D is uncertain. The CDR3 loop spans 14 amino acids. The V and J ends lost 1 base and 2 bases respectively, with 8 bases between them. Germline assignment: CDR1 KGHSH and CDR2 LQKENI. The CDR3 sequence: CASSPLSQNYGYTF. The CDR3 DNA reads TGTGCCAGCTCACCACTTTCGCAGAACTATGGCTACACCTTC.

The V call is TRBV9, the J call TRBJ2-3; D remains unclear. CDR1 and CDR2 from the germline V gene are SGDLS and YYNGEE. Trimming removed 0 bases at V and 6 bases at J, with 5 bases between. The CDR3 has 12 amino acids. CDR3 residues: CASSVGGDTQYF. The DNA for the CDR3 is TGTGCCAGCAGCGTAGGGGGTGATACGCAGTATTTT.

This clone was seen a handful of times. The J gene is TRBJ1-4, the V gene TRBV3-1 (or the pseudogene TRBV3-2); 10 nucleotides line up with TRBD1. Germline V CDR1 and CDR2: LGHDT, YNNKEL (reference sequence). The V and J ends lost 1 base and 5 bases, in that order; junction bases with no gene match: 4. The CDR3 sequence is 16 residues long. This CDR3 reads CASSQVGTGVNEKLFF. The CDR3 DNA sequence: TGTGCCAGCAGCCAAGTAGGGACAGGGGTAAATGAAAAACTGTTTTTT.

J is TRBJ2-7 and V is TRBV5-4; 13 bases map to TRBD2. Trimming cost V 10 bases and J 0 bases; bases outside gene matches: 1. The CDR3 extends over 13 amino acids. Germline CDR1 is SGHNT and CDR2 is YYREEE (reference sequence). The CDR3 sequence is CAGTSGDSYEQYF. CDR3 coding DNA: TGTGCCGGGACTAGCGGGGACTCCTACGAGCAGTACTTC. The variable domain in full, with the rest retrieved from reference TRBV5-4 and TRBJ2-7, is ETGVTQSPTHLIKTRGQQVTLRCSSQSGHNTVSWYQQALGQGPQFIFQYYREEENGRGNFPPRFSGLQFPNYSSELNVNALELDDSALYLCAGTSGDSYEQYFGPGTRLTVT.

Only one count was recorded for this clone. In DNA form, the CDR3 reads TGTGCCACCAGCAGAGAAAGGGACAGCAATAATTCACCCCTCCACTTT. Translated: CATSRERDSNNSPLHF. The chain carries TRBV15 and TRBJ1-6; 7 bases fit TRBD1. This CDR3 contains 16 residues. CDR1 is LNHNV and CDR2 is YYDKDF in the germline V gene (reference sequence). V lost 0 bases, J lost 5 bases, and 4 bases stayed unmatched.

The genes are TRBV7-9 and TRBJ1-2; D possibly corresponds to TRBD1 (5 bases). Germline loops: CDR1 SEHNR, CDR2 FQNEAQ (reference sequence). Deletions cut 5 bases from V and 7 bases from J, with 23 bases between. The CDR3 loop spans 16 amino acids. The chain's CDR3 is CASSPLFWGKTGGYTF. CDR3 coding DNA: TGTGCCAGCAGCCCCCTGTTTTGGGGGAAGACGGGTGGCTACACCTTC.

The chain joins TRBV11-2 to TRBJ2-3; 7 bases map to TRBD2. The V segment lost 0 bases and the J segment 4 bases; nucleotides outside the gene matches: 4. This CDR3 comprises 15 residues. Germline CDR1 SGHAT, CDR2 FQNNGV. The CDR3 coding sequence is TGTGCCAGCAGCTTAGATCTTGGGGGGGCAGATACGCAGTATTTT. This sequence encodes CASSLDLGGADTQYF.

V usage is TRBV5-4 and J usage is TRBJ2-2; TRBD1 aligns across 7 bases. The V segment lost 3 bases and the J segment 1 base; nucleotides outside the gene matches: 6. CDR1 SGHNT and CDR2 YYREEE come from the germline V gene (reference sequence). The CDR3 runs 16 residues. CDR3 in DNA: TGTGCCAGCAGCTCACCGGGACAGAAGAACACCGGGGAGCTGTTTTTT. Amino acids: CASSSPGQKNTGELFF.